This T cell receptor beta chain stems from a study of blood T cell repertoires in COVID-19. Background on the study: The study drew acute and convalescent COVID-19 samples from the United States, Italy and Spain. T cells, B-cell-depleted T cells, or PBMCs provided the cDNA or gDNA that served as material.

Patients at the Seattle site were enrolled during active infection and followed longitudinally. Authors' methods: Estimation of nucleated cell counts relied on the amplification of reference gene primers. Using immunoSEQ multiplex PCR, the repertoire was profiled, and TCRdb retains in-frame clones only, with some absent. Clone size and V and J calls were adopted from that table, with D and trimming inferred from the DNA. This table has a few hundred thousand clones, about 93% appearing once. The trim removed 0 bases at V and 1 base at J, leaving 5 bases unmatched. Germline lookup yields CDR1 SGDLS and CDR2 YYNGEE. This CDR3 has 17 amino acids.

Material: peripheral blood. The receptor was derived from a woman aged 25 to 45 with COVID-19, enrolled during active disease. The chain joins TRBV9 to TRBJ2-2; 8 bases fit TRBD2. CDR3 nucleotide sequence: TGTGCCAGCAGCGTAGCGAAAAGCGGGGGGAACACCGGGGAGCTGTTTTTT. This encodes CASSVAKSGGNTGELFF.